A single sample gave rise to the 20 T cell receptor beta chains below, sequenced in a study of cytomegalovirus exposure and HLA in healthy donors. PCR amplification relied on 60 Vbeta primers (plus 13 Jbeta primers). The repertoire was sequenced with immunoSEQ multiplex PCR; TCRdb's copy has only in-frame clones and lacks some. The data contain over 150,000 clones, around 78% of them singletons. What was sequenced was PBMCs. The receptor source for this set is a woman in her 50s in good health and CMV-seropositive.

This chain links TRBV6-5 with TRBJ1-2, with a possible D match to TRBD1 (5 bases). The V end lost 6 bases, the J end lost 4 bases, and 15 bases lay between the germline ends. The CDR3 consists of 14 residues. Germline CDR1 reads MNHEY; CDR2 reads SVGAGI. This chain's CDR3 is CASSLRQTSYGYTF. DNA for the CDR3: TGTGCCAGCAGCTTAAGACAGACTTCCTATGGCTACACCTTC.

The chain has TRBV7-2 and TRBJ1-1, with TRBD1 identical over 8 bases. This CDR3 is built from 17 residues. Trimming cost V 1 base and J 1 base; bases outside gene matches: 8. Per germline, CDR1 SGHTA and CDR2 FQGNSA. CDR3: CASSLGGQGARNTEAFF. The CDR3 DNA reads TGTGCCAGCAGCTTAGGGGGGCAGGGGGCAAGGAACACTGAAGCTTTCTTT.

V usage is TRBV5-1 and J usage is TRBJ2-7; D may be TRBD2 (5 bases). Trimming stripped 0 bases from V and 1 base from J, with 11 bases between. CDR3 length: 15 amino acids. CDR1 and CDR2 from the germline V gene are SGHRS and YFSETQ. CDR3 region: CASSLADPGSYEQYF. As DNA, the CDR3 is TGCGCCAGCAGCTTGGCCGACCCGGGGTCCTACGAGCAGTACTTC.

The rearrangement links TRBV4-3 to TRBJ1-2; 9 bases line up with TRBD1. J was trimmed by 8 bases and V by 0 bases; bases with no gene match: 13. In germline, CDR1 is LGHNA, CDR2 YSLEER. The length of the CDR3 is 17 residues. CDR3 bases: TGCGCCAGCAGCCAAGACTTCGAGACAGGGGGTAGGGGCGGCTACACCTTC. Protein: CASSQDFETGGRGGYTF.

This rearrangement joins TRBV19 to TRBJ2-7, with D perhaps TRBD2 (7 bases). V was clipped by 10 bases and J by 0 bases, with 16 bases between them. This CDR3 contains 14 residues. Germline CDR1 and CDR2: LNHDA and SQIVND (reference sequence). The CDR3 region is CAIQGRGYSYEQYF. The CDR3, as DNA: TGTGCCATCCAGGGGAGGGGTTACTCCTACGAGCAGTACTTC. The variable domain in full, completed from reference TRBV19 and TRBJ2-7, reads DGGITQSPKYLFRKEGQNVTLSCEQNLNHDAMYWYRQDPGQGLRLIYYSQIVNDFQKGDIAEGYSVSREKKESFPLTVTSAQKNPTAFYLCAIQGRGYSYEQYFGPGTRLTVT.

This clone was counted between two and nine times. V gene TRBV11-3 combines with J gene TRBJ1-2; tentatively, D is TRBD1 (5 bases). The CDR3 consists of 16 residues. Deletions cut 0 bases from V and 2 bases from J, with 13 bases between. Per the germline V gene, CDR1 is SGHNT and CDR2 is YENEEA. CDR3 sequence (DNA): TGTGCCAGCAGCTTAGAGGGCAGAAGGGGAAACTATGGCTACACCTTC. This codes for CASSLEGRRGNYGYTF.

This chain joins TRBV7-2 and TRBJ2-2; possibly TRBD2 for D (6 bases). This CDR3 is built from 17 residues. V was clipped by 3 bases and J by 7 bases, with 21 bases between them. Germline V gene lookup returns CDR1 SGHTA and CDR2 FQGNSA. The CDR3 reads CASSFPPPTQGGGELFF. CDR3 nucleotide sequence: TGTGCCAGCAGCTTCCCCCCGCCGACCCAGGGAGGCGGGGAGCTGTTTTTT.

The chain is built from TRBV11-3 and TRBJ1-1; 7 bases agree with TRBD1. The CDR3 runs to 14 residues. V lost 3 bases, J lost 0 bases, and 1 base stayed unmatched. Germline V CDR1 and CDR2: SGHNT, YENEEA. This chain's CDR3 is CASSFGQVNTEAFF. Written as DNA, the CDR3 is TGTGCCAGCAGCTTCGGACAGGTGAACACTGAAGCTTTCTTT.

This clone has more than one count but fewer than ten. The chain's CDR3 is CASSTGTSRYYEQFF. The CDR3 DNA reads as TGTGCCAGCAGCACCGGGACTAGCAGATACTATGAGCAGTTCTTC. J is TRBJ2-1 and V is TRBV7-3; 9 bases map to TRBD2. The CDR3 is 15 residues long. The germline gives CDR1 SGHTA, CDR2 FQGTGA. Trimming removed 5 bases from V and 8 bases from J; junction bases left unmatched: 10.

This clone was seen only a few times. The chain combines TRBV27 with TRBJ1-5; 7 positions match TRBD1. V lost 5 bases, J lost 0 bases, and 13 bases stayed unmatched. The germline V gene encodes CDR1 MNHEY and CDR2 SMNVEV (reference sequence). This CDR3 is built from 18 residues. The CDR3 spells CASSPRGDSLYSNQPQHF. The CDR3 bases are TGTGCCAGCAGTCCCCGAGGGGACAGCCTATATAGCAATCAGCCCCAGCATTTT.

The gene calls are TRBV19 and TRBJ2-7; TRBD1 agrees at 10 bases. V shed 5 bases and J 3 bases; nucleotides not matched to a gene: 4. The CDR3 runs to 14 residues. Per the germline V gene, CDR1 is LNHDA and CDR2 is SQIVND (reference sequence). The CDR3 loop is CASSGQGGSYEQYF. The DNA for the CDR3 is TGTGCCAGTAGTGGACAGGGGGGCAGCTACGAGCAGTACTTC.

The genes are TRBV9 and TRBJ2-1; possible D gene TRBD1, 6 bases. The germline gives CDR1 SGDLS, CDR2 YYNGEE. The CDR3 covers 15 residues. Trimming shortened V by 2 bases and J by 5 bases, and 14 bases separated the two germline ends. Here the CDR3 reads CASSVQAGTNNEQFF. CDR3 sequence (DNA): TGTGCCAGCAGCGTGCAAGCCGGGACAAACAATGAGCAGTTCTTC. Looking up the rest from reference TRBV9 and TRBJ2-1 gives the full variable domain: DSGVTQTPKHLITATGQRVTLRCSPRSGDLSVYWYQQSLDQGLQFLIQYYNGEERAKGNILERFSAQQFPDLHSELNLSSLELGDSALYFCASSVQAGTNNEQFFGPGTRLTVL.

This rearrangement joins TRBV4-1 to TRBJ2-3, with a possible D match to TRBD1 (5 bases). In germline, CDR1 is MGHRA, CDR2 YSYEKL. V lost 7 bases, J lost 3 bases, and 11 bases lay in between. The CDR3 has 13 residues. The CDR3 coding sequence is TGCGCCAGCAAGGGCAGGGAAACAGATACGCAGTATTTT. As protein: CASKGRETDTQYF.

The CDR3 loop reads CASSRSAVGTDTQYF. The CDR3 DNA reads TGTGCCAGCAGTCGATCGGCGGTGGGCACAGATACGCAGTATTTT. The chain uses TRBV2 and TRBJ2-3; no clear D. Trimming removed 5 bases from V and 1 base from J, with 13 bases in between. Per germline, CDR1 SNHLY and CDR2 FYNNEI. The CDR3 has 15 amino acids.

This clone has a single count. CDR3 coding DNA: TGTGCCAGTAGTATTCGCCTAGCGGGAAAGACCCAGTACTTC. Its translation is CASSIRLAGKTQYF. The rearrangement uses TRBV19 and TRBJ2-5, with TRBD2 identical over 9 bases. CDR1 LNHDA and CDR2 SQIVND come from the germline V gene (reference sequence). V was clipped by 3 bases and J by 6 bases; unmatched bases: 5. The CDR3 length is 14 residues.

This chain connects TRBV19 to TRBJ2-1; TRBD1 matches 9 bases. The ends lost 5 bases at V and 4 bases at J; junction bases unmatched: 9. CDR1 and CDR2 from the germline V gene are LNHDA and SQIVND (reference sequence). This CDR3 comprises 16 residues. As DNA, the CDR3 is TGTGCCAGTAGTCCTCGGGGGACAGGGAATTACAATGAGCAGTTCTTC. Amino acid sequence: CASSPRGTGNYNEQFF.

The chain joins TRBV28 to TRBJ2-1; 11 positions match TRBD2. The CDR3 contains 15 residues. J was trimmed by 6 bases and V by 3 bases; bases with no gene match: 4. Germline assignment: CDR1 MDHEN and CDR2 SYDVKM. CDR3: CASSFIGTSGNEQFF. CDR3 DNA: TGTGCCAGCAGTTTTATCGGGACTAGCGGCAATGAGCAGTTCTTC.

The chain has TRBV19 and TRBJ2-3; 10 bases align to TRBD2. The CDR3 consists of 18 residues. The germline V gene has CDR1 LNHDA and CDR2 SQIVND (reference sequence). V dropped 0 bases and J dropped 3; count of bases not matched to a gene: 9. This chain's CDR3 is CASSIDRSGGAGTDTQYF. CDR3 coding DNA: TGTGCCAGTAGTATAGATCGAAGCGGGGGGGCGGGGACAGATACGCAGTATTTT.

This sequence joins TRBV4-3 and TRBJ2-1, with 9 bases aligning to TRBD2. Trimming took 4 bases from V and 6 from J; bases not matched to a gene: 13. Per germline, CDR1 LGHNA and CDR2 YSLEER. The CDR3 consists of 17 residues. The CDR3: CASSPINVREGLNEQFF. The CDR3 DNA follows: TGCGCCAGCAGCCCCATCAATGTGCGGGAGGGCCTCAATGAGCAGTTCTTC.

The V gene is TRBV7-2, the J gene TRBJ1-2; D is perhaps TRBD1 (6 bases). Germline lookup yields CDR1 SGHTA and CDR2 FQGNSA. The V and J ends lost 5 bases and 7 bases respectively, with 23 bases between them. This CDR3 comprises 16 residues. The CDR3 coding sequence is TGTGCCAGCAGCCTCCAGCCCTTCGGGGGGCAGAGTGGCTACACCTTC. The encoded protein is CASSLQPFGGQSGYTF.